These 23 T cell receptor beta chains were all obtained from the same sample, sequenced in a study of human CD8 memory T cell subsets. Scientists made TCR beta libraries using UMI-labeled 5' RACE. TCRdb reprocessed the 5' RACE reads and stores each CDR3 protein as one record, lacking DNA. This repertoire includes roughly 10,000 distinct CDR3 sequences. Sequenced input: CD8+ T cells from PBMCs. These receptors originate from a human donor in good health.

The chain has TRBV5-1 and TRBJ2-5. The CDR3 is 12 residues long. Looked up from germline, CDR1 is SGHRS and CDR2 is YFSETQ. The CDR3 sequence: CASSFRQETQYF.

The chain links TRBV28 to TRBJ1-1; the D call of TRBD1 rests on TCRdb alone, since no DNA is present to check it. Germline V gene sequence: CDR1 MDHEN, CDR2 SYDVKM. The CDR3 sequence is 14 residues long. CDR3 in amino acids: CASSTGTLNTEAFF. The complete variable domain, with remaining parts taken from reference TRBV28 and TRBJ1-1, reads DVKVTQSSRYLVKRTGEKVFLECVQDMDHENMFWYRQDPGLGLRLIYFSYDVKMKEKGDIPEGYSVSREKKERFSLILESASTNQTSMYLCASSTGTLNTEAFFGQGTRLTVV.

V and J are TRBV7-9 and TRBJ2-1. Germline values: CDR1 SEHNR, CDR2 FQNEAQ (reference sequence). The CDR3 totals 11 residues. CDR3 loop: CASSLANEQFF.

This clonotype is deemed medium-sized by its frequency. The chain carries TRBV29-1 and TRBJ1-2. CDR3 size: 14 residues. Germline V gene sequence: CDR1 SQVTM, CDR2 ANQGSEA. The CDR3 region is CSVDSVGSFSGYTF.

Frequency places this clonotype as medium-sized. This sequence joins TRBV10-3 and TRBJ2-1; as DNA is missing, the TRBD2 call by TCRdb cannot be tested. The CDR3 has 16 amino acids. CDR1 and CDR2 (germline): ENHRY, SYGVKD. CDR3 in amino acids: CAISEAGGPSYNEQFF.

The chain joins TRBV4-1 to TRBJ2-3; no DNA is available, so the TRBD1 call from TCRdb remains unchecked. Germline CDR1 MGHRA, CDR2 YSYEKL. The CDR3 extends over 13 amino acids. CDR3 protein: CASSQDWADTQYF.

The rearrangement links TRBV12-3 or TRBV12-4 to TRBJ2-7. The CDR3 loop spans 14 amino acids. The CDR3: CASSLGSPAYEQYF.

CDR3 region: CASSSEDSWSGSPLHF. The chain combines TRBV7-6 with TRBJ1-6; TCRdb's D gene call, TRBD1, goes unchecked for lack of DNA. Germline CDR1 and CDR2: SGHVS and FNYEAQ. The CDR3 length is 16 residues. Based on the CDR3 plus reference TRBV7-6 and TRBJ1-6, the full variable domain is GAGVSQSPRYKVTKRGQDVALRCDPISGHVSLYWYRQALGQGPEFLTYFNYEAQQDKSGLPNDRFSAERPEGSISTLTIQRTEQRDSAMYRCASSSEDSWSGSPLHFGNGTRLTVT.

The gene calls are TRBV14 and TRBJ2-7. This CDR3 spans 13 amino acids. Looked up from germline, CDR1 is SGHDN and CDR2 is FVKESK. The chain's CDR3 is CASSQVSSYEQYF.

This sequence joins TRBV10-1 and TRBJ2-5; TCRdb names TRBD2, which stays unverified in the absence of DNA. CDR1 is WNHNN and CDR2 is SYGVQD in the germline V gene (reference sequence). The CDR3 has 14 amino acids. CDR3 in amino acids: CASSESLAAETQYF.

The chain has TRBV7-8 and TRBJ2-5. The CDR3 totals 14 residues. Germline lookup yields CDR1 SGHVS and CDR2 FQNEAQ. The CDR3: CASSLDDEQETQYF.

This clonotype shows up as medium-sized by frequency. The rearrangement joins TRBV7-9 to TRBJ2-2. The CDR3 has 12 residues. The germline V gene encodes CDR1 SEHNR and CDR2 FQNEAQ (reference sequence). CDR3 amino acids: CASSLAVEELFF. The full variable domain, its missing parts supplied by reference TRBV7-9 and TRBJ2-2, is DTGVSQNPRHKITKRGQNVTFRCDPISEHNRLYWYRQTLGQGPEFLTYFQNEAQLEKSRLLSDRFSAERPKGSFSTLEIQRTEQGDSAMYLCASSLAVEELFFGEGSRLTVL.

This sequence joins TRBV7-9 and TRBJ1-6; without DNA, the TCRdb call of TRBD1 cannot be checked. CDR1 and CDR2 (germline): SEHNR, FQNEAQ (reference sequence). The CDR3 covers 14 residues. The CDR3 sequence: CASSLGQGSSPLHF.

The chain couples TRBV7-9 to TRBJ1-2; lacking DNA, the TRBD1 call made by TCRdb goes unchecked. Germline assignment: CDR1 SEHNR and CDR2 FQNEAQ (reference sequence). This CDR3 has 15 amino acids. The CDR3 sequence is CASSPPRDNNYGYTF.

The chain uses TRBV7-9 and TRBJ1-2; as DNA is missing, the TRBD1 call by TCRdb cannot be tested. This CDR3 has 15 amino acids. Germline CDR1 and CDR2: SEHNR and FQNEAQ (reference sequence). CDR3 sequence: CASSLGTALTDGYTF.

The V call is TRBV3-1, the J call TRBJ2-7; as DNA is missing, the TRBD1 call by TCRdb cannot be tested. Germline-derived CDR1 and CDR2 are LGHDT and YNNKEL (reference sequence). CDR3 length equals 15 residues. CDR3 residues: CASSQDPGVSNEQYF.

Here the CDR3 reads CASSLGQGGNQPQHF. This chain connects TRBV5-1 to TRBJ1-5; the TCRdb call, TRBD1, lacks DNA for checking. CDR3 length equals 15 residues. The germline gives CDR1 SGHRS, CDR2 YFSETQ. The full variable domain, completed using reference TRBV5-1 and TRBJ1-5, is KAGVTQTPRYLIKTRGQQVTLSCSPISGHRSVSWYQQTPGQGLQFLFEYFSETQRNKGNFPGRFSGRQFSNSRSEMNVSTLELGDSALYLCASSLGQGGNQPQHFGDGTRLSIL.

The gene calls are TRBV7-9 and TRBJ2-3; there is no DNA to check the TCRdb D call of TRBD1. The germline gives CDR1 SEHNR, CDR2 FQNEAQ (reference sequence). The CDR3 totals 17 residues. The CDR3 spells CASSPLVGSGLTDTQYF. Based on the CDR3 plus reference TRBV7-9 and TRBJ2-3, the full variable domain is DTGVSQNPRHKITKRGQNVTFRCDPISEHNRLYWYRQTLGQGPEFLTYFQNEAQLEKSRLLSDRFSAERPKGSFSTLEIQRTEQGDSAMYLCASSPLVGSGLTDTQYFGPGTRLTVL.

V usage is TRBV11-3 and J usage is TRBJ1-1; as DNA is missing, the TRBD1 call by TCRdb cannot be tested. Germline assignment: CDR1 SGHNT and CDR2 YENEEA. The length of the CDR3 is 15 residues. The CDR3 protein is CASSVRDRGNTEAFF.

This clonotype counts as medium-sized by frequency. The rearrangement uses TRBV27 and TRBJ2-4. This CDR3 comprises 14 residues. Germline values: CDR1 MNHEY, CDR2 SMNVEV (reference sequence). The CDR3 loop reads CASSPRCCGNIQYF.

The chain links TRBV20-1 to TRBJ1-2; the D gene TCRdb calls, TRBD1, cannot be checked with no DNA. This CDR3 has 15 amino acids. Germline V gene lookup returns CDR1 DFQATT and CDR2 SNEGSKA (reference sequence). The chain's CDR3 is CSARDELSRVYGYTF.

V is TRBV10-2 and J is TRBJ2-7; the TCRdb D gene call, TRBD1, has no DNA to confirm it. The CDR3 consists of 11 residues. Germline V gives CDR1 WSHSY, CDR2 SAAADI. This CDR3 reads CASSSGDEQYF.

The chain joins TRBV5-1 to TRBJ2-5; the D call from TCRdb, TRBD1, cannot be confirmed without DNA. CDR1 is SGHRS, CDR2 YFSETQ, per germline. This CDR3 is built from 14 residues. The CDR3 spells CASKIGGSEETQYF.